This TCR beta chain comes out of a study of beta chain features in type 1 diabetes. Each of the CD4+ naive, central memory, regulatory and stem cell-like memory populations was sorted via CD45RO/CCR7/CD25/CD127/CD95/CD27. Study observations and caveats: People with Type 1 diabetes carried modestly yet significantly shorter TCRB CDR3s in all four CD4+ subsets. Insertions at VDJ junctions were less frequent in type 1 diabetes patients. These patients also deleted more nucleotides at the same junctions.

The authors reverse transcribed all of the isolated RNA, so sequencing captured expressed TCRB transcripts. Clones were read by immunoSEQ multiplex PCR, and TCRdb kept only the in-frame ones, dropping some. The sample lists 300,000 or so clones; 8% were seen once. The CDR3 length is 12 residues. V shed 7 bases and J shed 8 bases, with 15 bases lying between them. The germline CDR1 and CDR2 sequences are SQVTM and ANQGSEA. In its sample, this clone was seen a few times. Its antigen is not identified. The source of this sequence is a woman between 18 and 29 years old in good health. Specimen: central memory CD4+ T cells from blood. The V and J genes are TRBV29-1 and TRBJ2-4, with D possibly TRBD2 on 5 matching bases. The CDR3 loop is CSATEGIDIQYF. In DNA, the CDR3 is TGCAGCGCCACAGAGGGAATAGACATTCAGTACTTC.